A single sample is the source of the 7 T cell receptor beta chains below, sequenced in a study of beta chain features in type 1 diabetes. The whole isolated RNA underwent reverse transcription, so sequencing captured expressed TCRB transcripts. Sequencing used immunoSEQ multiplex PCR; TCRdb keeps in-frame clones, though not all of them. Among roughly 500,000 clones listed, around 10% were seen once. The sequenced sample was naive CD4+ T cells from blood. Receptors were obtained from a woman younger than 30 in good health.

The chain has TRBV6-5 and TRBJ2-2; D not certain. V was clipped by 4 bases and J by 2 bases, with 8 bases between them. The CDR3 totals 14 residues. Germline-derived CDR1 and CDR2 are MNHEY and SVGAGI. This CDR3 reads CASSWQPNTGELFF. The CDR3 DNA follows: TGTGCCAGCAGTTGGCAGCCCAACACCGGGGAGCTGTTTTTT.

The chain combines TRBV7-9 with TRBJ2-2; D uncertain. V lost 2 bases and J 3 bases, leaving 19 bases between the germline ends. CDR1 is SEHNR and CDR2 is FQNEAQ in the germline V gene (reference sequence). The length of the CDR3 is 18 residues. This CDR3 reads CASSLRAYRTVDTGELFF. The CDR3 DNA follows: TGTGCCAGCAGCTTAAGAGCCTATCGCACGGTAGACACCGGGGAGCTGTTTTTT.

Concerning this clone itself: One end of the junction varies from germline; a read error may be responsible. The rearrangement links TRBV7-2 to TRBJ2-3; 9 bases line up with TRBD1. The CDR3 has 14 residues. Per germline, CDR1 SGHTA and CDR2 FQGNSA. The CDR3 bases are TGTGCCAGCAGCTTAGCTACACAGGGGGCGCAGGTTCTATTT. It yields the protein CASSLATQGAQVLF.

V usage is TRBV13 and J usage is TRBJ2-1; 12 bases agree with TRBD2. Trimming cost V 5 bases and J 3 bases; bases outside gene matches: 2. CDR1 PRHDT and CDR2 FYEKMQ come from the germline V gene (reference sequence). The CDR3 is made up of 15 amino acids. CDR3 DNA sequence: TGTGCCAGCAGCCGGACTAGCGGGATCTACAATGAGCAGTTCTTC. It specifies CASSRTSGIYNEQFF.

This clone occurred a few times. The chain joins TRBV6-6 to TRBJ2-7; D unclear. The CDR3 loop spans 12 amino acids. CDR1 is MNHNY and CDR2 is SVGAGI in the germline V gene (reference sequence). V was clipped by 0 bases and J by 6 bases, with 6 bases between them. The CDR3 nucleotides are TGTGCCAGCAGTTACTCGAACGTCGAGCAGTACGTC. Its translation is CASSYSNVEQYV.

J is TRBJ1-1 and V is TRBV9; the D gene is possibly TRBD1 (5 bases). CDR3 size: 12 residues. Germline V gene data show CDR1 as SGDLS and CDR2 as YYNGEE. Trimming took 3 bases from V and 8 from J, leaving 11 bases between them. The CDR3 DNA follows: TGTGCCAGCAGCGAGGGACGTAGAGAAGCTTTCTTT. Protein sequence: CASSEGRREAFF.

This clone has at least ten counts. The chain links TRBV30 to TRBJ2-5; tentative D call: TRBD2 (5 bases). CDR1 is GTSNPN and CDR2 is SVGIG in the germline V gene (reference sequence). Trimming removed 0 bases from V and 7 bases from J, with 12 bases in between. This CDR3 contains 13 residues. Here the CDR3 reads CAWSVELVGTQYF. The CDR3, as DNA: TGTGCCTGGAGTGTAGAACTAGTAGGGACCCAGTACTTC.